The 28 T cell receptor beta chains presented below share a single source sample, sequenced in a study of molecular identifiers for immune sequencing clone quantification. MiXCR, applied by TCRdb to the PCR reads, yields one record per CDR3 protein. The sample lists approximately 590,000 distinct CDR3 sequences, 25% occurring once. Input material: naive CD8+ T cells from blood, with Jurkat cell RNA spiked in. Stated subset: FACS-sorted CD8+CD4-CCR7+CD45RA+ naive T cells. The receptors were sampled from a human donor in good health. Some libraries in this study had Jurkat cell RNA spiked in.

This clonotype was counted only a few times. The chain couples TRBV14 to TRBJ2-7, with D uncertain. This CDR3 has 14 amino acids. The V gene lost 3 bases and the J gene lost 7 bases, with 16 bases spanning the gap. Germline V gives CDR1 SGHDN, CDR2 FVKESK. The CDR3 nucleotides read TGTGCCAGCAGCCAGCCGACGGGTCTGAGAGAGCAGTACTTC. Protein product: CASSQPTGLREQYF.

In its sample, this clonotype was seen a few times. The gene calls are TRBV7-9 and TRBJ2-1, with a tentative D call TRBD2 (6 bases). V was cut by 5 bases and J by 7 bases, with 21 bases left in between. The germline CDR1 and CDR2 sequences are SEHNR and FQNEAQ (reference sequence). The CDR3 runs to 16 residues. CDR3 protein: CASSPTSAGLENEQFF. For the CDR3, the DNA is TGTGCCAGCAGCCCTACGTCGGCGGGATTAGAGAATGAGCAGTTCTTC.

The V and J genes are TRBV6-5 and TRBJ2-7, with TRBD1 identical over 8 bases. The CDR3 extends over 14 amino acids. Losses at the gene ends were 5 bases for V and 0 bases for J; bases not matched to a gene: 3. Germline-derived CDR1 and CDR2 are MNHEY and SVGAGI. CDR3 DNA sequence: TGTGCCAGCAGTAAGGGACAGGACTCCTACGAGCAGTACTTC. Amino acid sequence: CASSKGQDSYEQYF.

The chain employs TRBV21-1 and TRBJ2-7; the table gives TRBD2 as D, unverified against the DNA. TRBV21-1 is shown as a pseudogene. The CDR3 extends over 19 amino acids. In nucleotides, the CDR3 is TGTGCCAGCAGCAAAGTAGGGGAGGCGGGCGGCGTGAGCTCCTACGAGCAGTACTTC. Translation: CASSKVGEAGGVSSYEQYF.

The table lists this clonotype with a few counts. The V gene is TRBV27, the J gene TRBJ2-1; 9 nucleotides line up with TRBD1. This CDR3 has 16 residues. The germline gives CDR1 MNHEY, CDR2 SMNVEV (reference sequence). The J segment lost 5 bases and the V segment lost 5 bases, leaving 10 bases of the junction unmatched. CDR3 nucleotide sequence: TGTGCCAGCAGTCCCCAAGGACAGGGGCTAAACAATGAGCAGTTCTTC. It encodes CASSPQGQGLNNEQFF.

Many counts were recorded for this clonotype. The gene calls are TRBV5-4 and TRBJ2-5, with D perhaps matching TRBD2 (6 bases). CDR3 length: 15 residues. V lost 4 bases and J lost 5, with 18 bases in between. Germline V gene data show CDR1 as SGHNT and CDR2 as YYREEE (reference sequence). CDR3 residues: CASSGLAAGVETQYF. DNA for the CDR3: TGTGCCAGCAGCGGGTTAGCGGCTGGGGTCGAGACCCAGTACTTC.

This clonotype has only a few counts. The chain joins TRBV12-5 to TRBJ1-1; 8 bases fit TRBD1. Germline-derived CDR1 and CDR2 are LGHNT and FRNRAP. The J segment lost 7 bases and the V segment lost 5 bases, leaving 6 bases of the junction unmatched. CDR3 length equals 13 residues. CDR3 in DNA: TGTGCTAGTGGTCCGGGACAGGTCGTTGAAGCTTTCTTT. As protein: CASGPGQVVEAFF.

This clonotype showed up just a few times. The chain employs TRBV6-6 and TRBJ2-4; TRBD2 matches 9 bases. The CDR3 is 16 amino acids. The J segment lost 0 bases and the V segment lost 4 bases, leaving 4 bases of the junction unmatched. Germline V gives CDR1 MNHNY, CDR2 SVGAGI (reference sequence). The CDR3 loop reads CASSFGLAIAKNIQYF. DNA of the CDR3: TGTGCCAGCAGTTTTGGACTAGCGATAGCCAAAAACATTCAGTACTTC.

This clonotype has at least ten counts. The V and J genes are TRBV5-5 and TRBJ1-4; D is uncertain. This CDR3 spans 12 amino acids. Germline V lookup: CDR1 SGHKS, CDR2 YYEKEE (reference sequence). Trimming removed 4 bases at V and 7 bases at J, with 8 bases between. The CDR3: CASSHGGEKLFF. DNA for the CDR3: TGTGCCAGCAGCCATGGTGGTGAAAAACTGTTTTTT.

This clonotype was seen more than once but under ten times. CDR3 protein: CASSRAHSGNTIYF. CDR3 bases: TGTGCCAGTAGCCGGGCACACTCTGGAAACACCATATATTTT. The V and J genes are TRBV19 and TRBJ1-3; D is unresolved. The CDR3 length is 14 residues. The ends were cut back, 6 bases at V and 0 bases at J, with 9 bases in the middle. Germline CDR1 LNHDA, CDR2 SQIVND (reference sequence).

This clonotype appeared many times. The J gene is TRBJ1-5, the V gene TRBV29-1; 7 nucleotides line up with TRBD1. Germline CDR1 and CDR2: SQVTM and ANQGSEA. CDR3 length: 11 residues. J was trimmed by 6 bases and V by 8 bases; bases with no gene match: 4. The CDR3 region is CSQGGSQPQHF. The CDR3 coding sequence is TGCAGCCAGGGGGGAAGTCAGCCCCAGCATTTT.

The genes are TRBV9 and TRBJ1-3; D might be TRBD1 (5 bases). The CDR3 has 16 amino acids. Trimming pared 4 bases from V and 4 bases from J, leaving 18 bases between. In germline, CDR1 is SGDLS, CDR2 YYNGEE. The CDR3: CASSPRQWGTGNTIYF. CDR3 nucleotide sequence: TGTGCCAGCAGCCCAAGACAGTGGGGAACAGGAAACACCATATATTTT. The complete variable domain, with remaining parts taken from reference TRBV9 and TRBJ1-3, reads DSGVTQTPKHLITATGQRVTLRCSPRSGDLSVYWYQQSLDQGLQFLIQYYNGEERAKGNILERFSAQQFPDLHSELNLSSLELGDSALYFCASSPRQWGTGNTIYFGEGSWLTVV.

This clonotype was picked up a small number of times. The chain links TRBV28 to TRBJ1-5; 10 bases line up with TRBD1. In germline, CDR1 is MDHEN, CDR2 SYDVKM. The CDR3 is 18 amino acids. V shed 5 bases, J shed 0 bases, and the junction held 10 bases outside the gene matches. The CDR3 sequence is CASSEDRGFRYSNQPQHF. CDR3 DNA sequence: TGTGCCAGCAGTGAGGACAGGGGGTTCCGTTATAGCAATCAGCCCCAGCATTTT.

This clonotype was found a few times. The V call is TRBV15, the J call TRBJ1-2; D gene unclear. This CDR3 is built from 13 residues. Germline assignment: CDR1 LNHNV and CDR2 YYDKDF (reference sequence). Trimming pared 8 bases from V and 4 bases from J, leaving 14 bases between. This CDR3 reads CATGPKEAYGYTF. The CDR3, as DNA: TGTGCCACCGGGCCCAAGGAGGCCTATGGCTACACCTTC.

This clonotype was seen a few times. The chain recombines TRBV5-6 with TRBJ2-2, with 8 bases lining up with TRBD2. The J segment lost 5 bases and the V segment lost 4 bases, leaving 13 bases of the junction unmatched. This CDR3 spans 17 amino acids. Germline V lookup: CDR1 SGHDT, CDR2 YYEEEE. CDR3 bases: TGTGCCAGCAGCCCACTGCGAGCGGGGGAGGGGACCGGGGAGCTGTTTTTT. Translating gives CASSPLRAGEGTGELFF.

This clonotype turned up a few times. The chain recombines TRBV7-9 with TRBJ1-1; D might be TRBD1 (5 bases). Trimming took off 8 bases at V and 6 bases at J, with 13 bases between the two ends. The CDR3 sequence is 12 residues long. Germline V gene lookup returns CDR1 SEHNR and CDR2 FQNEAQ (reference sequence). This chain's CDR3 is CASGRGSSEAFF. The DNA of the CDR3 is TGTGCCAGCGGGCGGGGGTCGTCTGAAGCTTTCTTT.

In this sample, this clonotype turned up once. The CDR3 loop reads CASSLWVLEAFF. CDR3 bases: TGTGCCAGCAGTTTATGGGTACTTGAAGCTTTCTTT. This rearrangement joins TRBV27 to TRBJ1-1; D unclear. From germline, CDR1 is MNHEY and CDR2 SMNVEV (reference sequence). The V end lost 1 base, the J end lost 7 bases, and 7 bases lay between the germline ends. This CDR3 has 12 amino acids.

Note on this clonotype: This may be a read error: a much more frequent sequence differs by one nucleotide. The chain combines TRBV7-2 with TRBJ2-6; D may be TRBD2 (5 bases). V lost 5 bases and J lost 3, with 20 bases in between. Per the germline V gene, CDR1 is SGHTA and CDR2 is FQGNSA. This CDR3 is built from 18 residues. CDR3 coding DNA: TGTGCCAGCAGCGCGGTAGGAGCGGCTCGGTATGGGGCCAACGTCCTGACTTTC. Translating it yields CASSAVGAARYGANVLTF.

With respect to this clonotype: A much larger clone sits a single nucleotide away, making a read error possible. Since the CDR3 does not end with the conserved phenylalanine or tryptophan, this likely comes from a read error. This chain connects TRBV5-6 to TRBJ2-7, with D unclear. The CDR3 consists of 14 residues. Trimming stripped 0 bases from V and 0 bases from J, with 7 bases between. Germline V gene data show CDR1 as SGHDT and CDR2 as YYEEEE. For the CDR3, the DNA is TGTGCCAGCAGCTTGGGCCAGAACTCCTACGAGCAGTACATC. Its protein product is CASSLGQNSYEQYI.

This clonotype was counted only a few times. The chain couples TRBV6-2 or TRBV6-3 to TRBJ2-3; 7 nucleotides match TRBD1. Trimming removed 6 bases from V and 4 bases from J; junction bases left unmatched: 7. Per the germline V gene, CDR1 is MNHEY and CDR2 is SVGEGT. The CDR3 is 14 residues long. The CDR3 coding sequence is TGTGCCAGCAGCCGGACAGGTACCCCAGATACGCAGTATTTT. Translating gives CASSRTGTPDTQYF.

This clonotype has only a few counts. The CDR3 nucleotides read TGTGCCATCAGTGAAGTGCGGGAGCGGGACAATGAGCAGTTCTTC. Its translation: CAISEVRERDNEQFF. This rearrangement joins TRBV10-3 to TRBJ2-1, with 7 bases that match TRBD2. Trimming cost V 3 bases and J 5 bases; bases outside gene matches: 7. The CDR3 has 15 residues. Per the germline V gene, CDR1 is ENHRY and CDR2 is SYGVKD.

As for this clonotype: Possible read error: a much larger clone is one base away. V usage is TRBV5-6 and J usage is TRBJ2-7; D not resolved. The CDR3 contains 14 residues. Looked up from germline, CDR1 is SGHDT and CDR2 is YYEEEE. CDR3 in amino acids: CASSLASGKYEQHF. The CDR3 DNA follows: TGTGCCAGCAGCTTGGCTTCTGGAAAGTACGAGCAGCACTTC.

The rearrangement uses TRBV15 and TRBJ2-5; D is ambiguous. V lost 0 bases and J 5 bases, leaving 10 bases between the germline ends. Germline V CDR1 and CDR2: LNHNV, YYDKDF (reference sequence). This CDR3 contains 14 residues. CDR3 bases: TGTGCCACCAGCAGAGATTTGAGCGCGGAGACCCAGTACTTC. Translating gives CATSRDLSAETQYF.

This chain connects TRBV12-3 or TRBV12-4 to TRBJ1-5, with no clear D. Trimming took 5 bases from V and 5 from J, leaving 10 bases between them. This CDR3 spans 13 amino acids. The CDR3: CASSLTIDQPQHF. The CDR3 nucleotides read TGTGCCAGCAGTCTGACAATCGATCAGCCCCAGCATTTT.

This clonotype was counted at least ten times. The chain has TRBV20-1 and TRBJ1-6; TRBD1 aligns across 7 bases. CDR1 and CDR2 (germline): DFQATT, SNEGSKA (reference sequence). The CDR3 has 14 residues. V gave up 5 bases and J gave up 6 bases; unmatched junction bases: 7. The CDR3: CSADRTGINSPLHF. In nucleotides, the CDR3 is TGCAGTGCTGACAGGACAGGAATTAATTCACCCCTCCACTTT.

The rearrangement joins TRBV2 to TRBJ2-3; D might be TRBD1 or TRBD2, each matching 5 bases. V was pared by 6 bases and J by 1 base, with 14 bases between. The V gene's germline CDR1 is SNHLY and CDR2 FYNNEI. The length of the CDR3 is 15 residues. The CDR3 nucleotides read TGTGCCAGCAGCGGGGCAGAGAGGGGCACAGATACGCAGTATTTT. This codes for CASSGAERGTDTQYF.

This clonotype has at least ten counts. The chain couples TRBV27 to TRBJ2-6, with D hard to call. V lost 7 bases and J lost 0, with 13 bases in between. CDR3 size: 16 residues. The germline CDR1 and CDR2 sequences are MNHEY and SMNVEV (reference sequence). The CDR3 DNA is TGTGCCAGCACTCCCATGAGCGCCTCTGGGGCCAACGTCCTGACTTTC. This codes for CASTPMSASGANVLTF.

This clonotype was recorded many times. The rearrangement joins TRBV24-1 to TRBJ2-3, with D possibly being TRBD1 (6 bases). With 9 bases removed from V and 1 base from J, the gap between germline ends came to 13 bases. The V gene's germline CDR1 is KGHDR and CDR2 SFDVKD. This CDR3 contains 14 residues. Here the CDR3 reads CATAQGPGTDTQYF. The CDR3 DNA follows: TGTGCCACCGCTCAGGGGCCTGGCACAGATACGCAGTATTTT.